One and the same sample provided the 32 T cell receptor beta chains below, sequenced in a study of control samples from healthy donors and cancer patients. Some clones are missing from TCRdb's copy, which holds only in-frame ones; the method was immunoSEQ multiplex PCR. Of about 78,000 clones listed, 85% to 90% were seen once; the top ten hold roughly 7.6%. Sequencing was done on a sample of blood. These receptors originate from a woman aged 55-70 years in good health.

V gene TRBV3-1 (or the pseudogene TRBV3-2) combines with J gene TRBJ1-1; D uncertain. The CDR3 totals 15 residues. CDR1 is LGHDT, CDR2 YNNKEL, per germline (reference sequence). V dropped 2 bases and J dropped 0 bases, with 10 bases sitting between them. DNA for the CDR3: TGTGCCAGCAGCCAACGGGCCGCTATGAACACTGAAGCTTTCTTT. This gives the protein CASSQRAAMNTEAFF.

This clone was seen once. The chain joins TRBV2 to TRBJ2-1; TRBD2 matches at 8 bases. The V gene's germline CDR1 is SNHLY and CDR2 FYNNEI. This CDR3 has 18 amino acids. The V segment lost 6 bases and the J segment 0 bases; nucleotides outside the gene matches: 13. The CDR3 DNA sequence: TGTGCCAGCAGGGGGGGACTAGTTCTGGGAAGCTCCTACAATGAGCAGTTCTTC. Translated: CASRGGLVLGSSYNEQFF.

As DNA, the CDR3 is TGTGCCAGCAGCTTAGGATCAGATCGGCCCCAGCATTTT. Protein product: CASSLGSDRPQHF. V and J are TRBV7-9 and TRBJ1-5, with D unclear. V gave up 1 base and J gave up 9 bases, with 10 bases separating them. The CDR3 totals 13 residues. The germline V gene has CDR1 SEHNR and CDR2 FQNEAQ (reference sequence). Full variable domain (rest looked up from reference TRBV7-9 and TRBJ1-5): DTGVSQNPRHKITKRGQNVTFRCDPISEHNRLYWYRQTLGQGPEFLTYFQNEAQLEKSRLLSDRFSAERPKGSFSTLEIQRTEQGDSAMYLCASSLGSDRPQHFGDGTRLSIL.

The rearrangement links TRBV7-9 to TRBJ2-2; tentative D call: TRBD1 (6 bases). There are 12 residues in the CDR3. The germline gives CDR1 SEHNR, CDR2 FQNEAQ (reference sequence). Trimming removed 5 bases at V and 9 bases at J, with 10 bases between. DNA for the CDR3: TGTGCCAGCAGCCTACAGGGTTGGGAGCTGTTTTTT. Translated, it gives CASSLQGWELFF.

The sample holds one count of this clone. The V gene is TRBV28, the J gene TRBJ1-2, with D possibly matching TRBD1 (6 bases). The CDR3 has 15 amino acids. Trimming cost V 6 bases and J 4 bases, with 18 bases left between them. Germline V gene sequence: CDR1 MDHEN, CDR2 SYDVKM. CDR3 nucleotide sequence: TGTGCCAGCAGCCTTGGGGGAGGGGGAGGCTATGGCTACACCTTC. Translation gives CASSLGGGGGYGYTF.

The chain has TRBV7-9 and TRBJ2-1, with a weak D call TRBD1 (6 bases). Germline CDR1 and CDR2: SEHNR and FQNEAQ (reference sequence). The CDR3 consists of 13 residues. With 5 bases removed from V and 4 bases from J, the gap between germline ends came to 9 bases. This CDR3 is CASSPGTYNEQFF. The CDR3 region has the DNA TGTGCCAGCAGCCCCGGGACATACAATGAGCAGTTCTTC.

The V gene is TRBV19, the J gene TRBJ1-2, with no clear D. In germline, CDR1 is LNHDA, CDR2 SQIVND (reference sequence). The CDR3 runs to 14 residues. Trimming pared 1 base from V and 0 bases from J, leaving 6 bases between. The CDR3 reads CASSIGWANYGYTF. The CDR3 nucleotides are TGTGCCAGTAGTATAGGATGGGCTAACTATGGCTACACCTTC.

The CDR3 nucleotides read TGCGCCAGCAGCTCTGGGGACAGGGGGTTATACGAGCAGTACTTC. Protein product: CASSSGDRGLYEQYF. The chain carries TRBV4-1 and TRBJ2-7; TRBD1 matches 11 bases. The CDR3 runs 15 residues. With 5 bases clipped from V and 4 bases from J, the junction kept 7 bases outside the gene matches. Germline CDR1 is MGHRA and CDR2 is YSYEKL.

The chain recombines TRBV29-1 with TRBJ2-7, with D maybe TRBD2 (5 bases). The CDR3 has 15 amino acids. Germline CDR1 is SQVTM and CDR2 is ANQGSEA. V shed 7 bases and J shed 0 bases, with 19 bases lying between them. CDR3 loop: CSAEGSQEFSYEQYF. DNA of the CDR3: TGCAGCGCCGAAGGGAGTCAGGAGTTCTCCTACGAGCAGTACTTC.

V gene TRBV7-9 combines with J gene TRBJ2-1; D perhaps matches TRBD1 (6 bases). This CDR3 region has 17 residues. Trimming removed 2 bases at V and 6 bases at J, with 20 bases between. The V gene's germline CDR1 is SEHNR and CDR2 FQNEAQ (reference sequence). CDR3 in amino acids: CASSLLLGQGRGNEQFF. The CDR3 nucleotides are TGTGCCAGCAGCTTACTTTTGGGCCAGGGGCGAGGCAATGAGCAGTTCTTC. Full variable domain (missing parts from reference TRBV7-9 and TRBJ2-1): DTGVSQNPRHKITKRGQNVTFRCDPISEHNRLYWYRQTLGQGPEFLTYFQNEAQLEKSRLLSDRFSAERPKGSFSTLEIQRTEQGDSAMYLCASSLLLGQGRGNEQFFGPGTRLTVL.

This chain's CDR3 is CASRQERNTEAFF. For the CDR3, the DNA is TGTGCCAGCAGACAAGAAAGGAACACTGAAGCTTTCTTT. The chain recombines TRBV11-3 with TRBJ1-1, with D uncertain. The CDR3 runs 13 residues. Germline CDR1 SGHNT, CDR2 YENEEA. V dropped 6 bases and J dropped 1 base, with 9 bases sitting between them.

The chain employs TRBV4-1 and TRBJ2-3; D may be TRBD2 (5 bases). V gave up 4 bases and J gave up 2 bases, with 13 bases separating them. Germline V lookup: CDR1 MGHRA, CDR2 YSYEKL. The length of the CDR3 is 15 residues. The CDR3 here is CASSRVPGNTDTQYF. CDR3 DNA sequence: TGCGCCAGCAGCCGAGTTCCCGGGAACACAGATACGCAGTATTTT.

This clone is medium-sized. The chain carries TRBV6-1 and TRBJ1-1, with TRBD1 as a possible D gene (5 bases). V dropped 2 bases and J dropped 2 bases, with 12 bases sitting between them. Germline assignment: CDR1 MNHNS and CDR2 SASEGT. CDR3 size: 15 residues. The CDR3 sequence is CASSENGGLNTEAFF. Written as DNA, the CDR3 is TGTGCCAGCAGTGAAAACGGGGGGTTAAACACTGAAGCTTTCTTT.

This sequence joins TRBV7-9 and TRBJ2-1; D call uncertain. The CDR3 covers 15 residues. CDR1 and CDR2 from the germline V gene are SEHNR and FQNEAQ (reference sequence). Trimming removed 3 bases at V and 0 bases at J, with 9 bases between. The DNA of the CDR3 is TGTGCCAGCAGCTTGGTGGGTCTCTCCTACAATGAGCAGTTCTTC. It yields the protein CASSLVGLSYNEQFF.

The chain joins TRBV7-2 to TRBJ1-2; D is perhaps TRBD1 (6 bases). The germline V gene encodes CDR1 SGHTA and CDR2 FQGNSA. The CDR3 loop spans 15 amino acids. V was cut by 5 bases and J by 2 bases, with 15 bases left in between. The CDR3: CASSPSWTANYGYTF. CDR3 coding DNA: TGTGCCAGCAGCCCATCCTGGACAGCGAACTATGGCTACACCTTC.

This chain uses TRBV10-3 with TRBJ2-1; no firm D call. V lost 5 bases and J lost 8, with 16 bases in between. The CDR3 totals 14 residues. Germline CDR1 reads ENHRY; CDR2 reads SYGVKD. CDR3 sequence reads: CAISPLGLRDEQFF. For the CDR3, the DNA is TGTGCCATCAGTCCCCTGGGTTTGCGCGATGAGCAGTTCTTC.

The chain carries TRBV1 and TRBJ1-4; the DNA was not compared with TRBD1, the D call given in the table. TRBV1 is a documented pseudogene. This CDR3 contains 15 residues. The CDR3 nucleotides read TGCACCAGCAGCCGGGGGGACAGGTGGGATGAAAAACTGTTTTTT. Translated: CTSSRGDRWDEKLFF.

The chain carries TRBV2 and TRBJ2-5, with D hard to call. This CDR3 has 11 amino acids. Germline V CDR1 and CDR2: SNHLY, FYNNEI. Trimming cost V 7 bases and J 4 bases, with 7 bases left between them. This chain's CDR3 is CASNIRETQYF. CDR3 nucleotides: TGTGCCAGCAACATTCGAGAGACCCAGTACTTC.

This chain uses TRBV27 with TRBJ2-7; 13 bases line up with TRBD2. CDR1 is MNHEY, CDR2 SMNVEV, per germline (reference sequence). J gave up 9 bases and V 4 bases, and 9 bases lay outside the gene matches. The CDR3 is made up of 15 amino acids. The CDR3 DNA reads as TGTGCCAGCAGTTCCAAACTAGCGGGAGGGCCGGTGCAGTACTTC. It specifies CASSSKLAGGPVQYF.

The chain combines TRBV15 with TRBJ1-5; the match to TRBD1 covers 10 bases. With V trimmed by 5 bases and J by 5 bases, 6 bases remained unmatched. This CDR3 contains 15 residues. The germline V gene encodes CDR1 LNHNV and CDR2 YYDKDF (reference sequence). Written as DNA, the CDR3 is TGTGCCACCAGCCGTTGGACAGGGGGGGATCAGCCCCAGCATTTT. Protein product: CATSRWTGGDQPQHF.

The J gene is TRBJ2-3, the V gene TRBV6-4, with 8 nucleotides matching TRBD1. The germline CDR1 and CDR2 sequences are MRHNA and SNTAGT. This CDR3 region has 15 residues. V was clipped by 6 bases and J by 4 bases; unmatched bases: 9. The CDR3 loop is CASSRQGARADTQYF. The CDR3 bases are TGTGCCAGCAGCCGGCAGGGGGCCCGGGCAGATACGCAGTATTTT.

This clone occurred once. The chain recombines TRBV20-1 with TRBJ2-7, with 11 bases lining up with TRBD2. Germline values: CDR1 DFQATT, CDR2 SNEGSKA (reference sequence). This CDR3 has 18 residues. V shed 3 bases and J 3 bases; nucleotides not matched to a gene: 16. Here the CDR3 reads CSASRWDLIAGGVYEQYF. The DNA of the CDR3 is TGCAGTGCTAGTCGTTGGGACTTAATAGCGGGAGGGGTCTACGAGCAGTACTTC.

This chain uses TRBV7-3 with TRBJ2-3; 14 bases line up with TRBD2. The germline CDR1 and CDR2 sequences are SGHTA and FQGTGA. This CDR3 region has 18 residues. V was clipped by 5 bases and J by 0 bases; unmatched bases: 7. CDR3 amino acids: CASSRRRLAGGSTDTQYF. CDR3 DNA sequence: TGTGCCAGCAGCCGACGACGACTAGCGGGAGGGAGCACAGATACGCAGTATTTT.

The gene calls are TRBV19 and TRBJ1-3; no reliable D call. The V end lost 9 bases, the J end lost 4 bases, and 13 bases lay between the germline ends. In germline, CDR1 is LNHDA, CDR2 SQIVND (reference sequence). The CDR3 extends over 13 amino acids. This CDR3 is CASEPALGNTIYF. The DNA of the CDR3 is TGTGCCAGCGAGCCCGCTTTAGGAAACACCATATATTTT.

V gene TRBV25-1 combines with J gene TRBJ1-3, with D possibly being TRBD1 (6 bases). V dropped 4 bases and J dropped 0 bases, with 10 bases sitting between them. The CDR3 spans 15 residues. Germline V CDR1 and CDR2: MGHDK, SYGVNS. CDR3 DNA sequence: TGTGCCAGCAGTGTACAGGGCGGCTCTGGAAACACCATATATTTT. This codes for CASSVQGGSGNTIYF.

The chain employs TRBV29-1 and TRBJ1-1; D is unclear. Trimming took off 6 bases at V and 1 base at J, with 9 bases between the two ends. The germline CDR1 and CDR2 sequences are SQVTM and ANQGSEA. The CDR3 has 12 residues. CDR3: CSVGSGNTEAFF. DNA of the CDR3: TGCAGCGTGGGGAGCGGGAACACTGAAGCTTTCTTT.

This rearrangement joins TRBV7-3 to TRBJ2-7; 9 nucleotides match TRBD2. Germline CDR1 is SGHTA and CDR2 is FQGTGA. This CDR3 is built from 15 residues. Losses at the gene ends were 1 base for V and 2 bases for J; bases not matched to a gene: 3. As DNA, the CDR3 is TGTGCCAGCAGCTTAATCCCTAGCGGGGCCTACGAGCAGTACTTC. It yields the protein CASSLIPSGAYEQYF. Full variable domain (missing parts from reference TRBV7-3 and TRBJ2-7): GAGVSQTPSNKVTEKGKYVELRCDPISGHTALYWYRQSLGQGPEFLIYFQGTGAADDSGLPNDRFFAVRPEGSVSTLKIQRTERGDSAVYLCASSLIPSGAYEQYFGPGTRLTVT.

The chain links TRBV5-1 to TRBJ2-3, with D hard to call. CDR3 size: 14 residues. V was shortened by 0 bases and J by 2 bases, with 7 bases between the two germline ends. The germline CDR1 and CDR2 sequences are SGHRS and YFSETQ. The CDR3 loop reads CASSLEVDTDTQYF. The CDR3 coding sequence is TGCGCCAGCAGCTTGGAGGTAGACACAGATACGCAGTATTTT.

This clone was observed a few times. V is TRBV6-5 and J is TRBJ1-1; unclear D gene. The germline CDR1 and CDR2 sequences are MNHEY and SVGAGI. There are 13 residues in the CDR3. Trimming stripped 6 bases from V and 6 bases from J, with 14 bases between. This CDR3 reads CASSWFGQPEAFF. CDR3 nucleotides: TGTGCCAGCAGCTGGTTCGGGCAGCCTGAAGCTTTCTTT.

The chain links TRBV5-1 to TRBJ2-5; TRBD2 might be the D (5 bases). CDR1 and CDR2 (germline): SGHRS, YFSETQ. The length of the CDR3 is 20 residues. Trimming removed 0 bases at V and 3 bases at J, with 27 bases between. CDR3 DNA sequence: TGCGCCAGCAGCTTGGGAGTCGGTCTGTGGGAGCAGTATGGAAAAGAGACCCAGTACTTC. It specifies CASSLGVGLWEQYGKETQYF.

V and J are TRBV29-1 and TRBJ1-5, with a weak D call TRBD1 (5 bases). V lost 6 bases to trimming and J lost 3 bases, with 9 bases between them. CDR1 is SQVTM, CDR2 ANQGSEA, per germline. The CDR3 length is 12 residues. As DNA, the CDR3 is TGCAGCGTGGGGGGGAACAATCAGCCCCAGCATTTT. Protein product: CSVGGNNQPQHF.

The gene calls are TRBV5-1 and TRBJ2-5, with D possibly TRBD1 on 6 matching bases. CDR3 length equals 18 residues. Germline V gives CDR1 SGHRS, CDR2 YFSETQ. With 3 bases removed from V and 4 bases from J, the gap between germline ends came to 25 bases. This CDR3 reads CASSSNRDTPLKRETQYF. The CDR3 DNA reads as TGCGCCAGCAGCTCCAACCGGGACACCCCCCTGAAGAGAGAGACCCAGTACTTC.